Listed here is a single T cell receptor beta chain. Its binding antigen is unknown. The record has no base qualities; no much larger clone is one base away. Other DNA sequences in this sample translate to the same CDR3. Interpreted using the paper, the time point label stands for: 20 to 30 weeks on oral tofacitinib. The treatment or condition label of this sample denotes: oral pan-JAK inhibitor, 5-10 mg twice daily. Lesional scalp punch biopsies and peripheral blood were obtained from alopecia areata patients. PBMCs were isolated by density centrifugation and stained for CD3, CD4 and CD8, and CD4+ and CD8+ T cells were sorted on a FACSAria. Libraries came from the immunoSEQ multiplex PCR assay. For TCR sequencing, RNA was extracted from every sample and reverse transcribed into cDNA to serve as template. SuperScript III was used for first-strand cDNA synthesis, primed with a 2:1 mix of oligo-dT and random hexamers. Amplification bias was assessed with a synthetic immune receptor repertoire, and residual bias was removed computationally. Turning to the authors' computational methods: Raw reads were preprocessed to remove errors, and CDR3 was defined by IMGT conventions from the conserved cysteine to phenylalanine. Clonality was computed as 1 minus the Shannon entropy, with the entropy normalized by log2 of the number of productive unique TCRs. Whether scalp clones were CD4 or CD8 was inferred by matching scalp TCRbeta sequences against CD4 and CD8 repertoires sorted from blood. TCRdb holds this immuneACCESS table with in-frame rearrangements only. Some clones are missing; in checked studies, unresolved V genes explain under half, and the rest has no known cause. The V and J calls and clone size were taken over from that table, and D and trimming were inferred from the DNA. The sample contains about 120,000 clones, about 60% of them found a single time. Of the sample, 12% is held by the ten largest clones.

This specimen belongs to a study of CD8+ T cells in alopecia areata (dated by TCRdb to the late 2010s). About the study as a whole: Treated patients were enrolled in an open-label pilot trial of oral tofacitinib, 5 to 10 mg twice daily, for moderate-to-severe alopecia areata. Patients stayed on tofacitinib for 6 to 18 months and then had 6 months of follow-up off drug so that delayed response and recurrence could be assessed. The SALT score, which quantifies the percentage of affected scalp surface area, was used to measure disease severity in treated patients. In both human patients and the C3H/HeJ mouse model, the study applied high-throughput TCRbeta sequencing to look at T cell clonal expansion in alopecia areata. In humans, TCRbeta sequencing was performed on scalp tissue and on sorted CD4+ and CD8+ peripheral blood T cells from healthy controls and from patients with patchy or totalis/universalis alopecia areata. Biopsies were taken from tofacitinib-treated patients at baseline and at 4 and 24 weeks of treatment, and a later scalp biopsy was taken in several of the tofacitinib-treated patients. Scalp clonality was compared among normal scalp (n=4), patchy alopecia areata scalp (n=8), and alopecia totalis/universalis scalp (n=8). RNA came from the PAXgene miRNA kit for fixed scalp, the miRNeasy kit for PBMCs, and the RNeasy kit for mouse skin. Amplification of TCRbeta CDR3 regions was done by immunoSEQ multiplex PCR using 35 Vbeta forward primers and 13 Jbeta reverse primers.

Reading the germline V gene (reference sequence) gives CDR1 GTSNPN and CDR2 SVGIG. The V end loses 0 bases and the J end loses 4 bases, and a stretch of 4 bases separates them. Taken from cysteine to phenylalanine, the CDR3 has 11 residues. Only the CDR3 portion is preserved as DNA: 33 bases, with reading frame beginning at the first base. What the study reported, not specific to this receptor: Scalp TCR repertoire analysis is complicated because resident alphabeta T cells in normal human skin are also sequenced, whereas mouse skin is dominated by gammadelta T cells. Many expanded lesional clones were found to persist in scalp and blood during tofacitinib treatment, and relapse after treatment cessation may be partly explained by this persistence. With tofacitinib, both scalp clonality and the number of expanded CD8+ clones among the top 100 scalp clones went down significantly. Lesional scalp, especially in alopecia totalis/universalis, showed higher clonality and more expanded CD8+ clones than normal scalp, suggesting antigenic drive. Shared TCR sequences between patients were less evident than in mice, which may be partly attributable to HLA diversity in the patient population. The treated cohort was small, with a single nonresponder, so links between baseline CD8+ expansion and response need larger studies.

Here the sequenced sample was CD8+ T cells sorted from blood, taken at week 24, from a patient treated with tofacitinib. The chain was built from TRBV30 and TRBJ2-7, with the identity of the D gene unclear. The clonotype comes from a human donor with alopecia areata. The DNA reads TGTGCCTGGAGTGTAGGATACGAGCAGTACTTC. Its translation is CAWSVGYEQYF. The full variable domain, with segments outside the CDR3 supplied by the reference TRBV30 and TRBJ2-7 proteins, appears as SQTIHQWPATLVQPVGSPLSLECTVEGTSNPNLYWYRQAAGRGLQLLFYSVGIGQISSEVPQNLSASRPQDRQFILSSKKLLLSDSGFYLCAWSVGYEQYFGPGTRLTVT.